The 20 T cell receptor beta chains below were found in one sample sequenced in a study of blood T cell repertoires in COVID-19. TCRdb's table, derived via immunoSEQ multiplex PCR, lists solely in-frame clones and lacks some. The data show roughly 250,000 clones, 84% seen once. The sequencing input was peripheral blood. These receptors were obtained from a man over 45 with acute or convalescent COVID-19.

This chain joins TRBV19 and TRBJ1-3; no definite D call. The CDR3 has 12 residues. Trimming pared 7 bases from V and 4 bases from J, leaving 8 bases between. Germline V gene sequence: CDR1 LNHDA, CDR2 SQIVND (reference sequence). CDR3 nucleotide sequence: TGTGCCAGTATGAGGAGGGGAAACACCATATATTTT. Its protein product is CASMRRGNTIYF.

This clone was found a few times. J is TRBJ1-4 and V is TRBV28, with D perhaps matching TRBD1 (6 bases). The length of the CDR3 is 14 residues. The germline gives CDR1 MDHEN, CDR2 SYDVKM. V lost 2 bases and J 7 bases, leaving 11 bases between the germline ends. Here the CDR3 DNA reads TGTGCCAGCAGTTTAAATACAGGGAGTGAAAAACTGTTTTTT. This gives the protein CASSLNTGSEKLFF. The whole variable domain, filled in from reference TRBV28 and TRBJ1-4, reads DVKVTQSSRYLVKRTGEKVFLECVQDMDHENMFWYRQDPGLGLRLIYFSYDVKMKEKGDIPEGYSVSREKKERFSLILESASTNQTSMYLCASSLNTGSEKLFFGSGTQLSVL.

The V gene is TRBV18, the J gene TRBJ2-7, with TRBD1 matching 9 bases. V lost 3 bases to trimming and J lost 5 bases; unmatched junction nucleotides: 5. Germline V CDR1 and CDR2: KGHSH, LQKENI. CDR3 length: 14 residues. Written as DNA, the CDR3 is TGTGCCAGCTCACCGGGACAGGGATTTAACGAGCAGTACTTC. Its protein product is CASSPGQGFNEQYF.

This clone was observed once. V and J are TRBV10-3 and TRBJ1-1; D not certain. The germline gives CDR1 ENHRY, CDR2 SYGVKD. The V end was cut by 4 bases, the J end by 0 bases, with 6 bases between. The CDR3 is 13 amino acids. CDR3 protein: CAISGNMNTEAFF. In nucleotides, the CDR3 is TGTGCCATCAGTGGAAACATGAACACTGAAGCTTTCTTT.

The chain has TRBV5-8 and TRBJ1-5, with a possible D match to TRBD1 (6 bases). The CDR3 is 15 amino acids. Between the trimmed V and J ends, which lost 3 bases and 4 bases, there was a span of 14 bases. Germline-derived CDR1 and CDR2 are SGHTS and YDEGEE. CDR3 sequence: CASSSDSSPNQPQHF. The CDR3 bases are TGTGCCAGCAGCTCGGACAGTAGCCCAAATCAGCCCCAGCATTTT.

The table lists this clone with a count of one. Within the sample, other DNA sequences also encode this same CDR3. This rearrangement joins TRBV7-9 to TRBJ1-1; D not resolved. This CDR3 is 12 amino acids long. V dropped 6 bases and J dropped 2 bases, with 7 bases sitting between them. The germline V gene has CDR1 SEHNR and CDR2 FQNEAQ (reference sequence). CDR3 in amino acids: CASSFGNTEAFF. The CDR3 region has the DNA TGTGCCAGCAGTTTTGGCAACACTGAAGCTTTCTTT.

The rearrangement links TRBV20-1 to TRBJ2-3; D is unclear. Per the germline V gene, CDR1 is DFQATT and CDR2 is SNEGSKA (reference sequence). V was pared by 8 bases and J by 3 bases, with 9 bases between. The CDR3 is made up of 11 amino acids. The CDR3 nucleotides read TGCAGTCTCACAAAAACAGATACGCAGTATTTT. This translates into CSLTKTDTQYF.

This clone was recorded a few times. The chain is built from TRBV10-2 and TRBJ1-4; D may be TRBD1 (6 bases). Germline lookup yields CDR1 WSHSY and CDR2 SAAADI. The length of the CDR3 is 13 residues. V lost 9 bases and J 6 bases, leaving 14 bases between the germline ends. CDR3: CASEGGGDEKLFF. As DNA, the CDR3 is TGCGCCAGTGAGGGGGGGGGAGATGAAAAACTGTTTTTT.

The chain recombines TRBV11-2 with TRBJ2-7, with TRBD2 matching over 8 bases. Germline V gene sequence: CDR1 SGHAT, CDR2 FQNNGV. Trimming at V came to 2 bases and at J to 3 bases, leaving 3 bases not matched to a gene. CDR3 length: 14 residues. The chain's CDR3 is CASSLWREDYEQYF. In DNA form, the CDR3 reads TGTGCCAGCAGCTTATGGCGGGAGGACTACGAGCAGTACTTC.

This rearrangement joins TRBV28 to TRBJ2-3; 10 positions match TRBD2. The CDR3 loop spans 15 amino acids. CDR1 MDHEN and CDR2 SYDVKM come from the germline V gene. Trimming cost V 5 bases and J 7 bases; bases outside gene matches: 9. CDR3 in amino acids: CASSTGTSALNTQYF. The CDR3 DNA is TGTGCCAGCAGTACCGGGACTAGCGCCCTGAATACGCAGTATTTT.

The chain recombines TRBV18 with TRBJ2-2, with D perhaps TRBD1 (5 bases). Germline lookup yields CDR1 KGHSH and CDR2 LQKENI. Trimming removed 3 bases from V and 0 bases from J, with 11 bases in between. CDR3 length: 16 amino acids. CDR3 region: CASSPRGGSNTGELFF. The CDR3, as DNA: TGTGCCAGCTCACCTAGGGGCGGATCGAACACCGGGGAGCTGTTTTTT.

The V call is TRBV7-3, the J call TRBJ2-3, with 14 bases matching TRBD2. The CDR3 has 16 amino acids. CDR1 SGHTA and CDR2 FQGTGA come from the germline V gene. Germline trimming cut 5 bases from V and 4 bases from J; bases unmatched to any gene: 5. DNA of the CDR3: TGTGCCAGCAGCCCACAGGGACTAGCGGGAGCAGATACGCAGTATTTT. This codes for CASSPQGLAGADTQYF.

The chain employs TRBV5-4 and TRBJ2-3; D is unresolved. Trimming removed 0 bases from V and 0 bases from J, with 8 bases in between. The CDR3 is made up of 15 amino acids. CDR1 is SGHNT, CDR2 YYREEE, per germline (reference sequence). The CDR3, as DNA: TGTGCCAGCAGCTTGGACCCAGGTAGCACAGATACGCAGTATTTT. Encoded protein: CASSLDPGSTDTQYF. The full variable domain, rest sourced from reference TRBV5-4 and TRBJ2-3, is ETGVTQSPTHLIKTRGQQVTLRCSSQSGHNTVSWYQQALGQGPQFIFQYYREEENGRGNFPPRFSGLQFPNYSSELNVNALELDDSALYLCASSLDPGSTDTQYFGPGTRLTVL.

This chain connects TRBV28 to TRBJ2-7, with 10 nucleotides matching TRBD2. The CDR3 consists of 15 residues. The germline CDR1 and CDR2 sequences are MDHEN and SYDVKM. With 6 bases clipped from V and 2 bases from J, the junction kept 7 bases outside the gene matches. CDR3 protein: CASSISGRHTYEQYF. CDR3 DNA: TGTGCCAGCAGCATTAGCGGGAGGCATACCTACGAGCAGTACTTC.

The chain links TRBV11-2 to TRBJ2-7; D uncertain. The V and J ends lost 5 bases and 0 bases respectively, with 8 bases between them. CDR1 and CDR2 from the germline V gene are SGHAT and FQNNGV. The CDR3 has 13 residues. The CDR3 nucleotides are TGTGCCAGCAGCCACGGCGGCTCCTACGAGCAGTACTTC. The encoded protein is CASSHGGSYEQYF.

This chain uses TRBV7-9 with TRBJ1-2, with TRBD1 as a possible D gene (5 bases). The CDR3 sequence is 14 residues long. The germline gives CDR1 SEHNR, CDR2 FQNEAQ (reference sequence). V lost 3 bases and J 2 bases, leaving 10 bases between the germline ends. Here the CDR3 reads CASSFRAINYGYTF. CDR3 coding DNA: TGTGCCAGCAGCTTCAGGGCCATCAACTATGGCTACACCTTC.

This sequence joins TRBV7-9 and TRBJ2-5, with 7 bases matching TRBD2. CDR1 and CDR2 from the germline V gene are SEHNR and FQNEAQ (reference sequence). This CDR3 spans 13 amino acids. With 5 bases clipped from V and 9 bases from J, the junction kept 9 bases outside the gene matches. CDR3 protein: CASSPDGGGAQYF. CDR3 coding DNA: TGTGCCAGCAGCCCCGACGGGGGAGGGGCCCAGTACTTC.

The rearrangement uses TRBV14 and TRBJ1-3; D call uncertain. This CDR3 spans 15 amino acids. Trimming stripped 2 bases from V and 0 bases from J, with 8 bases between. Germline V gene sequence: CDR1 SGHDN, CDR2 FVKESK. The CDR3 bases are TGTGCCAGCAGCCAATCGACTCCCTCTGGAAACACCATATATTTT. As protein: CASSQSTPSGNTIYF.

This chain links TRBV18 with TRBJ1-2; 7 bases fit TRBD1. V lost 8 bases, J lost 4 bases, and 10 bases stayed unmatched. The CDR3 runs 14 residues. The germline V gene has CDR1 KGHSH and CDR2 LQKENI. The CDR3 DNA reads TGTGCCAGCCAGCCGGGACAGTCTTCCTATGGCTACACCTTC. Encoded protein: CASQPGQSSYGYTF. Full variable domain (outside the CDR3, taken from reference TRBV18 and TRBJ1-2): NAGVMQNPRHLVRRRGQEARLRCSPMKGHSHVYWYRQLPEEGLKFMVYLQKENIIDESGMPKERFSAEFPKEGPSILRIQQVVRGDSAAYFCASQPGQSSYGYTFGSGTRLTVV.

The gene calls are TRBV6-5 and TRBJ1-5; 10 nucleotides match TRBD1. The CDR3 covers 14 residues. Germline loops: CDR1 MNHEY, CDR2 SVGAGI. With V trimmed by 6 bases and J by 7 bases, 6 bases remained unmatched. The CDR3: CASRMTGGWQPQHF. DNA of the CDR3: TGTGCCAGCAGGATGACAGGGGGCTGGCAGCCCCAGCATTTT.